Listed below are T cell receptor beta chains from one sample, sequenced in a study of radiotherapy plus CTLA-4 blockade in lung cancer. Profiled with immunoSEQ multiplex PCR; TCRdb holds only in-frame clones, not every one. In the table there are tens of thousands of clones, 65% to 85% of which are singletons. The sample in question was peripheral blood, obtained from a patient treated with radiotherapy plus ipilimumab. The receptors were sampled from a human donor with non-small cell lung cancer who had a complete response to radiotherapy plus ipilimumab. Each CDR3 is given with its conserved first and last residue. The D gene is left open where the match is weak. Clone size is shown for a subset of rows, as once, few, many or a class of expanded clone.

D gene,V gene,J gene,clone size,CDR3 protein,CDR3 DNA
.,TRBV18,TRBJ2-7,.,CASSPSSYEQYF,TGTGCCAGCTCCCCATCATCCTACGAGCAGTACTTC
TRBD1,TRBV28,TRBJ1-6,.,CASSAGTGGNSPLHF,TGTGCCAGCAGTGCCGGGACAGGGGGTAATTCACCCCTCCACTTT
TRBD1,TRBV6-5,TRBJ2-7,.,CASSSSDRGSEQYF,TGTGCCAGCAGTAGCAGCGACAGGGGGTCCGAGCAGTACTTC
TRBD1,TRBV4-1,TRBJ1-1,.,CASSQDRTGMNTEAFF,TGCGCCAGCAGCCAAGATAGGACAGGGATGAACACTGAAGCTTTCTTT
TRBD1,TRBV27,TRBJ2-3,.,CASSGYGTGTDTQYF,TGTGCCAGCAGTGGCTACGGGACAGGTACAGATACGCAGTATTTT
TRBD1,TRBV7-7,TRBJ2-7,once,CASSLRQGTNYEQYF,TGTGCCAGCAGCCTAAGACAGGGAACAAACTACGAGCAGTACTTC
.,TRBV27,TRBJ2-1,once,CASSLSWQDEDEQFF,TGTGCCAGCAGTTTATCGTGGCAAGACGAGGATGAGCAGTTCTTC
.,TRBV27,TRBJ1-1,once,CASSLSGKNTEAFF,TGTGCCAGCAGTTTATCCGGGAAGAACACTGAAGCTTTCTTT
TRBD2,TRBV9,TRBJ2-5,.,CASSVGAGEETQYF,TGTGCCAGCAGCGTAGGAGCGGGGGAAGAGACCCAGTACTTC
.,TRBV30,TRBJ2-2,once,CAWSVGIRRGKTGELFF,TGTGCCTGGAGTGTAGGTATTCGGCGGGGAAAAACCGGGGAGCTGTTTTTT
.,TRBV30,TRBJ1-4,.,CAWMREKLFF,TGTGCCTGGATGCGTGAAAAACTGTTTTTT
TRBD2,TRBV2,TRBJ2-7,.,CASTQRGLAYEQYF,TGTGCCAGCACCCAGCGGGGACTAGCCTACGAGCAGTACTTC
.,TRBV30,TRBJ1-1,.,CAWSVGTEAFF,TGTGCCTGGAGTGTCGGCACTGAAGCTTTCTTT
.,TRBV9,TRBJ1-6,.,CASSVGSPGSHNSPLHF,TGTGCCAGCAGCGTAGGGTCCCCAGGCTCCCATAATTCACCCCTCCACTTT
TRBD2,TRBV6-6,TRBJ2-1,.,CASSYLLAGQNEQFF,TGTGCCAGCAGTTACTTACTAGCGGGGCAAAATGAGCAGTTCTTC
TRBD1,TRBV2,TRBJ2-1,.,CASSRTGGNGNEQFF,TGTGCCAGCAGCCGGACAGGGGGCAATGGCAATGAGCAGTTCTTC
.,TRBV6-4,TRBJ2-1,few,CASSDSFRSSYNEQFF,TGTGCCAGCAGTGACTCGTTTCGGAGCTCCTACAATGAGCAGTTCTTC
TRBD2,TRBV5-1,TRBJ2-2,.,CASRPGTSGRNTGELFF,TGCGCCAGCAGGCCCGGGACTAGCGGAAGAAACACCGGGGAGCTGTTTTTT
.,TRBV28,TRBJ2-7,.,CASSTSSPPYEQYF,TGTGCCAGCAGTACCAGTTCCCCCCCCTACGAGCAGTACTTC
.,TRBV6-6,TRBJ1-1,.,CASSFQGPAYTEAFF,TGTGCCAGCAGTTTCCAGGGTCCAGCGTACACTGAAGCTTTCTTT
.,TRBV5-4,TRBJ2-7,.,CASSLPTRSEQYF,TGTGCCAGCAGCTTGCCCACTAGGAGCGAGCAGTACTTC
.,TRBV7-7,TRBJ2-2,.,CASRGDGELFF,TGTGCCAGTAGGGGTGACGGGGAGCTGTTTTTT
TRBD1,TRBV4-3,TRBJ2-6,once,CASSQAETRGGAGPGANVLTF,TGCGCCAGCAGCCAAGCCGAAACTCGAGGGGGCGCAGGACCTGGGGCCAACGTCCTGACTTTC
.,TRBV7-8,TRBJ1-5,few,CASSAYRVRSNQPQHF,TGTGCCAGCAGCGCCTACAGGGTACGAAGCAATCAGCCCCAGCATTTT
TRBD2,TRBV2,TRBJ2-3,few,CASSENRVGDSGTTNNTDTQYF,TGTGCCAGCAGTGAAAATCGGGTCGGGGACTCCGGGACTACGAACAACACAGATACGCAGTATTTT
TRBD1,TRBV29-1,TRBJ2-2,.,CSGRQGNTGELFF,TGCAGCGGCCGACAGGGGAACACCGGGGAGCTGTTTTTT
TRBD1,TRBV2,TRBJ2-7,.,CASSFGQGSYEQYF,TGTGCCAGCAGCTTTGGACAGGGATCCTACGAGCAGTACTTC
.,TRBV4-1,TRBJ2-5,few,CASSQEWTSGAQYF,TGCGCCAGCAGCCAAGAATGGACCTCAGGGGCCCAGTACTTC
.,TRBV29-1,TRBJ2-1,few,CSVARGSTYNEQFF,TGCAGCGTTGCCCGCGGATCCACCTACAATGAGCAGTTCTTC
TRBD2,TRBV9,TRBJ2-1,.,CASKGTSGSHEQFF,TGTGCCAGCAAAGGGACTAGCGGGAGTCATGAGCAGTTCTTC
TRBD1,TRBV28,TRBJ1-2,once,CASRPGQRRDGYTF,TGTGCCAGCAGACCGGGACAGAGAAGGGATGGCTACACCTTC
TRBD2,TRBV5-1,TRBJ2-5,.,CASSSGRRETQYF,TGCGCCAGCAGCTCCGGGAGGCGCGAGACCCAGTACTTC
TRBD2,TRBV4-1,TRBJ2-2,once,CASSQVYASGSAGELFF,TGCGCCAGCAGCCAAGTTTACGCAAGCGGGAGCGCCGGGGAGCTGTTTTTT
TRBD2,TRBV5-1,TRBJ2-1,.,CASSIAGGSYNEQFF,TGCGCCAGCAGCATTGCGGGAGGCTCCTACAATGAGCAGTTCTTC
TRBD2,TRBV11-1,TRBJ2-4,few,CASSPTSGVKNIQYF,TGTGCCAGCAGCCCGACTAGCGGGGTCAAAAACATTCAGTACTTC
.,TRBV21-1,TRBJ2-7,.,CASSNFVCVRRLDNEQYF,TGTGCCAGCAGCAACTTTGTGTGCGTAAGGAGACTAGATAACGAGCAGTACTTC
TRBD1,TRBV28,TRBJ2-4,.,CASSSLTGDFGDIQYF,TGTGCCAGCAGTTCCCTGACAGGGGATTTTGGGGACATTCAGTACTTC
.,TRBV2,TRBJ2-2,.,CASSEDKGELFF,TGTGCCAGCAGTGAAGACAAAGGGGAGCTGTTTTTT
TRBD1,TRBV2,TRBJ1-5,.,CASRRDRGRGSNQPQHF,TGTGCCAGCAGACGGGACAGGGGCCGGGGTAGCAATCAGCCCCAGCATTTT